The 24 T cell receptor beta chains given below trace back to one sample, sequenced in a study of beta chain features in type 1 diabetes. The entirety of the isolated RNA underwent reverse transcription, so expressed TCRB transcripts were sequenced. Some clones are missing from TCRdb's copy, which holds only in-frame ones; the method was immunoSEQ multiplex PCR. The sample lists about 410,000 clones; 11% to 15% were seen once. Sequenced material: naive CD4+ T cells from blood. These receptors originate from a man younger than 45 in good health.

Only a few counts were recorded for this clone. The rearrangement links TRBV20-1 to TRBJ2-1, with a weak D call TRBD2 (5 bases). V gave up 5 bases and J gave up 7 bases, with 9 bases separating them. The CDR3 loop spans 11 amino acids. Per germline, CDR1 DFQATT and CDR2 SNEGSKA (reference sequence). CDR3 amino acids: CSAGRRNEQFF. CDR3 sequence (DNA): TGCAGTGCTGGGAGACGGAATGAGCAGTTCTTC.

The table lists this clone with a few counts. The chain carries TRBV7-9 and TRBJ2-1; D not certain. The V end lost 1 base, the J end lost 7 bases, and 8 bases lay between the germline ends. From germline, CDR1 is SEHNR and CDR2 FQNEAQ (reference sequence). The CDR3 length is 13 residues. The CDR3 is CASSLELGNEQFF. Written as DNA, the CDR3 is TGTGCCAGCAGCTTAGAGCTCGGGAATGAGCAGTTCTTC.

This clone was seen more than once but under ten times. The chain employs TRBV15 and TRBJ2-7; a weak D match, TRBD2 (6 bases). Germline V gene lookup returns CDR1 LNHNV and CDR2 YYDKDF (reference sequence). V was shortened by 5 bases and J by 5 bases, with 13 bases between the two germline ends. CDR3 length: 13 residues. The CDR3 nucleotides read TGTGCCACCAGCGGGCGGGGAGATCACGAGCAGTACTTC. Translating it yields CATSGRGDHEQYF.

This clone has only a few counts. This rearrangement joins TRBV5-1 to TRBJ2-7, with 8 bases lining up with TRBD1. With V trimmed by 5 bases and J by 7 bases, 11 bases remained unmatched. The CDR3 length is 14 residues. The germline V gene has CDR1 SGHRS and CDR2 YFSETQ. CDR3 bases: TGCGCCAGCAGTGCTGGACAGGGCAATGAGGAGCAGTACTTC. It translates to CASSAGQGNEEQYF.

This clone appeared a few times. The genes are TRBV6-1 and TRBJ2-3; D unclear. Per germline, CDR1 MNHNS and CDR2 SASEGT. V lost 4 bases to trimming and J lost 5 bases, with 4 bases between them. CDR3 length: 11 amino acids. CDR3 residues: CASSALDTQYF. The CDR3 bases are TGTGCCAGCAGTGCCCTAGATACGCAGTATTTT.

A few counts support this clone. The CDR3 coding sequence is TGTGCCACCAGCAGACAAAGAGGAGCAGATACGCAGTATTTT. Protein: CATSRQRGADTQYF. This chain connects TRBV15 to TRBJ2-3, with D uncertain. Trimming removed 2 bases from V and 4 bases from J, with 10 bases in between. CDR1 is LNHNV, CDR2 YYDKDF, per germline (reference sequence). The CDR3 contains 14 residues.

This clone has more than one count but fewer than ten. This sequence joins TRBV25-1 and TRBJ2-7; 7 bases line up with TRBD2. Per the germline V gene, CDR1 is MGHDK and CDR2 is SYGVNS. This CDR3 is 12 amino acids long. Unmatched junction bases numbered 3, after V lost 7 bases and J lost 3 bases. The CDR3 DNA is TGTGCCAGCACCGAGCGGGGCTACGAGCAGTACTTC. Translating it yields CASTERGYEQYF.

At least ten counts were recorded for this clone. This sequence joins TRBV7-9 and TRBJ2-1; D possibly corresponds to TRBD2 (6 bases). The CDR3 loop spans 17 amino acids. CDR1 is SEHNR, CDR2 FQNEAQ, per germline (reference sequence). V was clipped by 4 bases and J by 0 bases, with 16 bases between them. The CDR3 DNA is TGTGCCAGCAGCTCTACTTCGGGACTTTCCTCCTACAATGAGCAGTTCTTC. Translation gives CASSSTSGLSSYNEQFF.

There are a few counts of this clone. The genes are TRBV6-5 and TRBJ2-3; TRBD2 matches 9 bases. The CDR3 has 16 residues. The germline gives CDR1 MNHEY, CDR2 SVGAGI. After removal of 3 bases from V and 4 bases from J, the junction contained 8 bases not matched to a gene. The DNA of the CDR3 is TGTGCCAGCAGTTATCGAGCGGGGGGCATTGCAGATACGCAGTATTTT. As protein: CASSYRAGGIADTQYF.

This clone turned up a few times. The chain has TRBV4-1 and TRBJ1-5; no clear D gene. There are 15 residues in the CDR3. V lost 2 bases, J lost 5 bases, and 13 bases lay in between. Germline values: CDR1 MGHRA, CDR2 YSYEKL. The CDR3 DNA sequence: TGCGCCAGCAGCCAAATCACCTCGAGGGATCAGCCCCAGCATTTT. Amino acids: CASSQITSRDQPQHF.

The genes are TRBV18 and TRBJ2-1, with TRBD2 matching over 9 bases. J gave up 2 bases and V 1 base, and 6 bases lay outside the gene matches. CDR1 and CDR2 from the germline V gene are KGHSH and LQKENI. The CDR3 runs 17 residues. CDR3 region: CASSPQDAGGTYNEQFF. Written as DNA, the CDR3 is TGTGCCAGCTCACCACAAGATGCGGGAGGGACCTACAATGAGCAGTTCTTC.

The chain combines TRBV30 with TRBJ1-5; no clear D. Looked up from germline, CDR1 is GTSNPN and CDR2 is SVGIG (reference sequence). This CDR3 spans 13 amino acids. The V end lost 0 bases, the J end lost 7 bases, and 10 bases lay between the germline ends. CDR3 sequence: CAWSVGRAQPQHF. CDR3 coding DNA: TGTGCCTGGAGTGTAGGAAGGGCACAGCCCCAGCATTTT.

The chain couples TRBV12-5 to TRBJ2-5; a possible D gene is TRBD2 (5 bases). Trimming left V 3 bases short and J 3 bases short, with 8 bases between. Germline lookup yields CDR1 LGHNT and CDR2 FRNRAP. The CDR3 loop spans 13 amino acids. The CDR3 region is CASGLSGKETQYF. Written as DNA, the CDR3 is TGTGCTAGTGGTTTATCGGGGAAAGAGACCCAGTACTTC.

This chain links TRBV7-2 with TRBJ2-4; D is unresolved. CDR1 and CDR2 (germline): SGHTA, FQGNSA. Trimming removed 0 bases from V and 7 bases from J, with 7 bases in between. CDR3 length equals 13 residues. As DNA, the CDR3 is TGTGCCAGCAGCTTAGCGTCATCTAACATTCAGTACTTC. The encoded protein is CASSLASSNIQYF.

This clone has just a few counts. The J gene is TRBJ2-3, the V gene TRBV9; D perhaps matches TRBD2 (5 bases). Germline V CDR1 and CDR2: SGDLS, YYNGEE. The CDR3 runs to 15 residues. V gave up 0 bases and J gave up 4 bases, with 12 bases separating them. The CDR3 sequence: CASSVDQGRADTQYF. The CDR3 DNA reads as TGTGCCAGCAGCGTAGATCAAGGGCGGGCAGATACGCAGTATTTT.

This clone occurred a few times. The rearrangement joins TRBV9 to TRBJ2-5; 9 bases agree with TRBD2. Germline CDR1 is SGDLS and CDR2 is YYNGEE. The junction had 5 bases not matched to a gene; V was cut back by 1 base and J by 1 base. CDR3 length: 16 residues. CDR3 protein: CASSVLAGIPQETQYF. In DNA form, the CDR3 reads TGTGCCAGCAGCGTACTAGCGGGGATCCCCCAAGAGACCCAGTACTTC. The complete variable domain, with remaining parts taken from reference TRBV9 and TRBJ2-5, reads DSGVTQTPKHLITATGQRVTLRCSPRSGDLSVYWYQQSLDQGLQFLIQYYNGEERAKGNILERFSAQQFPDLHSELNLSSLELGDSALYFCASSVLAGIPQETQYFGPGTRLLVL.

The J gene is TRBJ1-2, the V gene TRBV29-1, with TRBD1 identical over 9 bases. CDR1 and CDR2 (germline): SQVTM, ANQGSEA. The CDR3 sequence is 18 residues long. V lost 5 bases and J lost 4; bases outside the gene matches: 20. The CDR3 sequence: CSVSSPGTGRKVSYGYTF. CDR3 coding DNA: TGCAGCGTTTCCTCCCCCGGGACAGGGAGGAAAGTAAGCTATGGCTACACCTTC.

This clone has just one count. The chain has TRBV6-5 and TRBJ2-1, with D unresolved. Germline loops: CDR1 MNHEY, CDR2 SVGAGI. CDR3 size: 14 residues. The V end lost 4 bases, the J end lost 0 bases, and 7 bases lay between the germline ends. The chain's CDR3 is CASSSGVSYNEQFF. CDR3 DNA sequence: TGTGCCAGCAGTTCAGGCGTCTCCTACAATGAGCAGTTCTTC.

The chain carries TRBV6-5 and TRBJ2-5; TRBD1 might be the D (6 bases). Germline loops: CDR1 MNHEY, CDR2 SVGAGI. Trimming left V 6 bases short and J 5 bases short, with 13 bases between. The CDR3 is made up of 13 amino acids. CDR3 region: CASREQGRETQYF. The DNA of the CDR3 is TGTGCCAGCAGGGAACAGGGACGGGAGACCCAGTACTTC.

The chain carries TRBV2 and TRBJ2-7; 8 bases fit TRBD1. CDR3 size: 13 residues. Germline V gene data show CDR1 as SNHLY and CDR2 as FYNNEI. J gave up 6 bases and V 6 bases, and 7 bases lay outside the gene matches. CDR3: CASRAQTGVEQYV. The CDR3 DNA is TGTGCCAGCAGGGCCCAGACAGGGGTCGAGCAGTACGTC.

CDR3 sequence: CASSLGPDNEQFF. CDR3 DNA: TGTGCCAGCAGCTTAGGACCGGACAATGAGCAGTTCTTC. The rearrangement uses TRBV11-1 and TRBJ2-1; no definite D call. The CDR3 totals 13 residues. V dropped 1 base and J dropped 5 bases, with 6 bases sitting between them. CDR1 is SGHAT, CDR2 FQDESV, per germline (reference sequence).

This clone turned up a few times. The chain links TRBV7-2 to TRBJ2-1; D uncertain. Germline CDR1 reads SGHTA; CDR2 reads FQGNSA. The ends were cut back, 6 bases at V and 2 bases at J, with 8 bases in the middle. This CDR3 contains 13 residues. This chain's CDR3 is CASSFGAYNEQFF. For the CDR3, the DNA is TGTGCCAGCAGTTTTGGTGCCTACAATGAGCAGTTCTTC.

The chain uses TRBV2 and TRBJ2-3; perhaps TRBD2 as D (5 bases). Trimming stripped 7 bases from V and 6 bases from J, with 14 bases between. This CDR3 has 13 amino acids. The germline V gene has CDR1 SNHLY and CDR2 FYNNEI. The CDR3 spells CASTTVRRDTQYF. The CDR3 DNA sequence: TGTGCCAGCACCACAGTACGGAGGGATACGCAGTATTTT.

This clone has just a few counts. V gene TRBV4-1 combines with J gene TRBJ1-3; no clear D. Germline V gives CDR1 MGHRA, CDR2 YSYEKL. The length of the CDR3 is 15 residues. Trimming removed 4 bases from V and 0 bases from J, with 10 bases in between. The CDR3 protein is CASSPATDSGNTIYF. The CDR3 DNA reads TGCGCCAGCAGCCCCGCCACAGACTCTGGAAACACCATATATTTT.